The present entry profiles one TCR beta chain with its context. This may be a read error: a much more frequent sequence differs by one nucleotide. Different DNA sequences within this sample yield the same CDR3. The record originates from a study of shared clonotypes between healthy human individuals. Looking at the study overall: A donor's plate count was three for CD4 naive and three for CD4 memory; CD8 naive had two and CD8 memory one.

Sorted-subset replicate PCR reactions contained about 200 ng DNA, corresponding to around 30,000 T cell genomes. Sequenced by immunoSEQ multiplex PCR; TCRdb stores in-frame clones only, minus some. The table has about 660,000 clones, around two thirds seen once; the top ten hold less than 2%. This CDR3 is 15 amino acids long. The germline V gene has CDR1 SGHRS and CDR2 YFSETQ. V was pared by 0 bases and J by 8 bases, with 5 bases of the junction left unmatched. Negatively enriched CD4+ T cells were divided by CD45RA into naive and memory. The source material was memory CD4+ T cells sorted from blood. Sample subset: CD45RA-negative fraction. The chain uses TRBV5-1 and TRBJ1-4, with 9 bases identical to TRBD1. The TCR sequence derives from a woman between 25 and 40 years old in good health. The CDR3 nucleotides are TGCGCCAGCAGCTTGGGGGACAGGGATAACGAAAAACTGTTTTTT. Protein product: CASSLGDRDNEKLFF.